This T cell receptor beta chain was profiled in a study of cytomegalovirus exposure and HLA in healthy donors. The wider study: The 120 validation repertoires used the same platform as the roughly 700 first-cohort repertoires (as reported by a later analysis).

The study's findings and limits: In vitro testing confirmed a few CMV-associated chains as specific for CMV antigens.

The protocol was immunoSEQ multiplex PCR, while the TCRdb copy is restricted to in-frame clones and leaves out a portion. The table records hundreds of thousands of clones, around 86% of them present only once. This clone was observed a single time. Its target is not known. The clonotype comes from a woman aged 18-30 years in good health and CMV-seronegative. What was sequenced was PBMCs.

Here the CDR3 DNA reads TGTGCCAGCAGAAGCGACAGGGCTTACACCGGGGAGCTGTTTTTT. It codes for CASRSDRAYTGELFF. The chain is built from TRBV7-9 and TRBJ2-2; TRBD1 matches 7 bases. The junction had 7 bases not matched to a gene; V was cut back by 6 bases and J by 3 bases. Germline-derived CDR1 and CDR2 are SEHNR and FQNEAQ (reference sequence). CDR3 length: 15 amino acids.